The clone carrying this TCR beta chain is a singleton in its sample. Original processing notes: Estimation of nucleated cell counts relied on the amplification of reference gene primers. Assay used: immunoSEQ multiplex PCR; TCRdb lists only in-frame clones, some missing. The V and J calls and clone size come from that table; D and trimming were worked out from the DNA. The sample has about 60,000 clones; just under 75% are singletons. The Seattle patients, enrolled during active infection, were followed longitudinally. This specimen comes from a study of blood T cell repertoires in COVID-19. Study summary: Samples of COVID-19 (acute and convalescent) were obtained from the United States, Italy and Spain. The cDNA or gDNA used as material had been derived from T cells, B-cell-depleted T cells, or PBMCs.

This CDR3 comprises 15 residues. Trimming removed 0 bases at V and 4 bases at J, with 11 bases between. Germline CDR1 reads LGHNT; CDR2 reads FRNRAP. This chain links TRBV12-5 with TRBJ2-3; a possible D gene is TRBD1 (5 bases). The sequence derives from a woman between 70 and 85 years old with COVID-19, enrolled during active disease. The specimen sequenced was peripheral blood. CDR3 in amino acids: CASGLVNLRADTQYF. The CDR3 DNA is TGTGCTAGTGGTTTGGTAAACCTCAGGGCAGATACGCAGTATTTT.